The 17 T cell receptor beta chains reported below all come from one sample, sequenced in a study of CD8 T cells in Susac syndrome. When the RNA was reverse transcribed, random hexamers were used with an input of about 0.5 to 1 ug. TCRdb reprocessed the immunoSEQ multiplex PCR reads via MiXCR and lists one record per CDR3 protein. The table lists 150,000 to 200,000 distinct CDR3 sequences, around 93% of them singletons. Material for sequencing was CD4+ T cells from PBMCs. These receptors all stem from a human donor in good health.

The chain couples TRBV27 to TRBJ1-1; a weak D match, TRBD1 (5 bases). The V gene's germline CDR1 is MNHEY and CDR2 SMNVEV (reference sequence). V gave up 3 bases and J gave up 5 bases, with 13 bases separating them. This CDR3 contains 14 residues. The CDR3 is CASSLGVLTTEAFF. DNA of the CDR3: TGTGCCAGCAGTTTGGGGGTTTTGACAACTGAAGCTTTCTTT.

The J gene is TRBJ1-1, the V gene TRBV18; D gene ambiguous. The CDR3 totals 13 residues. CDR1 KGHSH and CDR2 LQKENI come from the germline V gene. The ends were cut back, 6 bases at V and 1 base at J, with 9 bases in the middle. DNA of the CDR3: TGTGCCAGCTCCCTCCAGACGAACACTGAAGCTTTCTTT. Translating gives CASSLQTNTEAFF.

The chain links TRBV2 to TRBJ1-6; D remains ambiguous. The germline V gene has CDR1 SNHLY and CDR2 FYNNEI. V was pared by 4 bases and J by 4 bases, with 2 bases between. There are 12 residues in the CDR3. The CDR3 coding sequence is TGTGCCAGCAGTGGTTATAATTCACCCCTCCACTTT. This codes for CASSGYNSPLHF.

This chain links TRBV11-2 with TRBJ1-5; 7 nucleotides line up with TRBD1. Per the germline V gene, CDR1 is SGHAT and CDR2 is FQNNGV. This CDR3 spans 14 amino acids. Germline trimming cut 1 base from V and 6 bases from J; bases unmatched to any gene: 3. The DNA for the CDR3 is TGTGCCAGCAGCTTAGCAGGGGGAAGTCAGCCCCAGCATTTT. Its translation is CASSLAGGSQPQHF.

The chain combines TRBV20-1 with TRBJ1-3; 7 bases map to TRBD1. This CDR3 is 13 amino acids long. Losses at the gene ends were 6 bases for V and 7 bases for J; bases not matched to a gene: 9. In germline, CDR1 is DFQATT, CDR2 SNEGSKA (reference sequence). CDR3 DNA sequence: TGCAGTGCCCACCGAGGAGGGGGCAACACCATATATTTT. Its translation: CSAHRGGGNTIYF.

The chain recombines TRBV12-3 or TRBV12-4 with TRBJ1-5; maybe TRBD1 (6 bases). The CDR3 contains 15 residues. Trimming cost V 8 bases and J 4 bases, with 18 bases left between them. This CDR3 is CASGRLLGQNQPQHF. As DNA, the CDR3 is TGTGCCAGCGGACGTTTACTCGGACAGAATCAGCCCCAGCATTTT.

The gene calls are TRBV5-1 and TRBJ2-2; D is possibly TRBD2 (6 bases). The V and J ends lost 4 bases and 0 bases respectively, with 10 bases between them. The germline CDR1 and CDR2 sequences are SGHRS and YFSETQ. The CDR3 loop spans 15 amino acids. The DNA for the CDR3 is TGCGCCAGCAGCATTAGCGGTACGAACACCGGGGAGCTGTTTTTT. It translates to CASSISGTNTGELFF.

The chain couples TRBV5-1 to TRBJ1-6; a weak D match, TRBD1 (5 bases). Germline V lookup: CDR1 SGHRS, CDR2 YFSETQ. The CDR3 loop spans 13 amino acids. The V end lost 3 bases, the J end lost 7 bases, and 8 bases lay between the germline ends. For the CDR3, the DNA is TGCGCCAGCAGCTCGGGGGAGAATTCACCCCTCCACTTT. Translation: CASSSGENSPLHF.

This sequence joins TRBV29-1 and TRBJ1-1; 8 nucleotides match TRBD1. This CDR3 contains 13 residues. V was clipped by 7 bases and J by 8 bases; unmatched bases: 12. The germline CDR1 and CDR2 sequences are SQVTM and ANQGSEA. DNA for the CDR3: TGCAGCGCCTCAGGGGGCGCTGGGTCCGAAGCTTTCTTT. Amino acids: CSASGGAGSEAFF.

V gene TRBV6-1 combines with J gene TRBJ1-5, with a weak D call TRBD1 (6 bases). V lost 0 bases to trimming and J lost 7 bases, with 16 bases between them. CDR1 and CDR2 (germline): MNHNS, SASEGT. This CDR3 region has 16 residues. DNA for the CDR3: TGTGCCAGCAGTGAAGCGTTTTGGGGGGCAGGGCAGCCCCAGCATTTT. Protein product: CASSEAFWGAGQPQHF.

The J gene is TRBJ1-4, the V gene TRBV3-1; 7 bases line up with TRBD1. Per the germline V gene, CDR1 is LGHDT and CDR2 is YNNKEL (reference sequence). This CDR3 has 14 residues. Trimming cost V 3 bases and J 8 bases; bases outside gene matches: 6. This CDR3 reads CASSQEAGGEKLFF. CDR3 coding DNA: TGTGCCAGCAGCCAGGAGGCAGGGGGGGAAAAACTGTTTTTT.

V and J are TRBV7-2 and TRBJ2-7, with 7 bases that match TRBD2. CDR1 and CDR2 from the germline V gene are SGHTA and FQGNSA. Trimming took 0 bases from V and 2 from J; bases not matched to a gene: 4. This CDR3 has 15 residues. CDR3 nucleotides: TGTGCCAGCAGCTTAGCGCTGGGGGGGACCTACGAGCAGTACTTC. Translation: CASSLALGGTYEQYF.

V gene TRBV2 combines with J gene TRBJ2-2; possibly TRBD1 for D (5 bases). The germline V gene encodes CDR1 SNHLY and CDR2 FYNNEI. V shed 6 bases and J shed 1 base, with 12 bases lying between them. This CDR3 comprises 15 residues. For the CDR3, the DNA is TGTGCCAGCAGGGCGACAGCCTTGAACACCGGGGAGCTGTTTTTT. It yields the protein CASRATALNTGELFF.

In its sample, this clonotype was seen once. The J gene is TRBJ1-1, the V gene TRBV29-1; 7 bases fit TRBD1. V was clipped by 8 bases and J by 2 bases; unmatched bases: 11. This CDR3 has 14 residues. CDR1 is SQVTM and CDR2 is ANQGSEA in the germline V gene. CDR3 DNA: TGCAGCTTAACCGGAGACAGGGATAACACTGAAGCTTTCTTT. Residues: CSLTGDRDNTEAFF.

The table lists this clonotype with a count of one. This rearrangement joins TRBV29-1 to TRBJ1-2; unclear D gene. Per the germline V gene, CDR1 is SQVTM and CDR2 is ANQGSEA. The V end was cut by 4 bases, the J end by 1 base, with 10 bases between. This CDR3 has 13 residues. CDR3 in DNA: TGCAGCGTTGGCGGGGTTTATAACTATGGCTACACCTTC. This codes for CSVGGVYNYGYTF.

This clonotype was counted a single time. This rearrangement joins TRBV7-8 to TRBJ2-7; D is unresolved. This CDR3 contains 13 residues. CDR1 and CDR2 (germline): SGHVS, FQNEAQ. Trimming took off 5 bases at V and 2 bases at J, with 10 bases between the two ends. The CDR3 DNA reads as TGTGCCAGCAGCCTCGTTGGAACCTACGAGCAGTACTTC. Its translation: CASSLVGTYEQYF.

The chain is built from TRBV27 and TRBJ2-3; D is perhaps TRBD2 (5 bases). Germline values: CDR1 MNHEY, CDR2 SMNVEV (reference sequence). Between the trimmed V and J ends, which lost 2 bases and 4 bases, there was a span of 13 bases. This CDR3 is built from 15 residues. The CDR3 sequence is CASSLQRRAPDTQYF. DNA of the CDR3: TGTGCCAGCAGTTTACAGCGGCGAGCGCCAGATACGCAGTATTTT.